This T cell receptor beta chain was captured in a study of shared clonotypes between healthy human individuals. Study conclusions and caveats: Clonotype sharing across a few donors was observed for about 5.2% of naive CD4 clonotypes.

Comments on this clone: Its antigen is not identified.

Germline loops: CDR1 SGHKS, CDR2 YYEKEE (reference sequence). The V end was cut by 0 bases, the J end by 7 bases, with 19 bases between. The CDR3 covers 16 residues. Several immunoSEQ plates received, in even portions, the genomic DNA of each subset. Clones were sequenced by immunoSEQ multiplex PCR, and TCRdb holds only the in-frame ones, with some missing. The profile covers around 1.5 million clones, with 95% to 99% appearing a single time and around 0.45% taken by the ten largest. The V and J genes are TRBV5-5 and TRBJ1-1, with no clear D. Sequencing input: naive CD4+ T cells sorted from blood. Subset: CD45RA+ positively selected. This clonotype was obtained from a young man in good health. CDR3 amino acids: CASSLGPNGRLDEAFF. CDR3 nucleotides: TGTGCCAGCAGCTTGGGGCCTAACGGGCGGCTGGATGAAGCTTTCTTT.